Sequencing of this T cell receptor (beta chain) was carried out in a study of TIL therapy for anti-PD-1-resistant metastatic lung cancer. Study information: Median tumor PD-L1 proportion score was approximately 6.3%. Study-wide results and limits: The cohort had more treatment-naive, never-smoker and oncogene-addicted patients than typical.

Sequencing used immunoSEQ v3. Produced via immunoSEQ multiplex PCR; TCRdb's table is partial and in-frame only. The data hold tens of thousands of clones, with 55% to 75% observed a single time. Time point meaning: pre-treatment sample, taken before nivolumab and TIL therapy. Pleural nodules or supraclavicular lymph nodes made up most of the excised metastases sampled. The ends were cut back, 2 bases at V and 0 bases at J, with 9 bases in the middle. Germline loops: CDR1 SGHDT, CDR2 YYEEEE. This CDR3 contains 14 residues. To note about this clone: The target antigen is unknown.

The sample in question was tumor tissue, obtained at baseline. The source is a person between 30 and 80 years old with non-small cell lung cancer. The genes are TRBV5-6 and TRBJ2-7, with TRBD1 as a possible D gene (6 bases). The CDR3 nucleotides read TGTGCCAGCAGCTTACAGGGCTCCTCCTACGAGCAGTACTTC. Amino acid sequence: CASSLQGSSYEQYF.